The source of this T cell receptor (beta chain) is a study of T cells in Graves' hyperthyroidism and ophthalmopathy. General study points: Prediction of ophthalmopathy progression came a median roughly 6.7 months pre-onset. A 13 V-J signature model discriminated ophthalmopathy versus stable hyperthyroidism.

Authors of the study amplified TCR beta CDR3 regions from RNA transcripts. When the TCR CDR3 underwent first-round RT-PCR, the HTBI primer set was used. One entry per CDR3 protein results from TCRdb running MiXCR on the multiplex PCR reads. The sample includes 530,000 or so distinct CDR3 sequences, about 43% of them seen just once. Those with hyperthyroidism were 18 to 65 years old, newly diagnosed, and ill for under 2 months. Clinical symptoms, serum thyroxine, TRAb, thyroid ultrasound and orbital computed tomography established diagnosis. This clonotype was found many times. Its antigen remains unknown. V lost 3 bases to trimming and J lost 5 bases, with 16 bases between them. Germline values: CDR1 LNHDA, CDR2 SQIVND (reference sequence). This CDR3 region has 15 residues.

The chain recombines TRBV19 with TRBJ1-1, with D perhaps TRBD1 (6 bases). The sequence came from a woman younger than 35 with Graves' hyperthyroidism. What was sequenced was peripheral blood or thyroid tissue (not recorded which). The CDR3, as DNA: TGTGCCAGTAGTATGACCCCCACAGGGTTGACTGAAGCTTTCTTT. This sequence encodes CASSMTPTGLTEAFF.